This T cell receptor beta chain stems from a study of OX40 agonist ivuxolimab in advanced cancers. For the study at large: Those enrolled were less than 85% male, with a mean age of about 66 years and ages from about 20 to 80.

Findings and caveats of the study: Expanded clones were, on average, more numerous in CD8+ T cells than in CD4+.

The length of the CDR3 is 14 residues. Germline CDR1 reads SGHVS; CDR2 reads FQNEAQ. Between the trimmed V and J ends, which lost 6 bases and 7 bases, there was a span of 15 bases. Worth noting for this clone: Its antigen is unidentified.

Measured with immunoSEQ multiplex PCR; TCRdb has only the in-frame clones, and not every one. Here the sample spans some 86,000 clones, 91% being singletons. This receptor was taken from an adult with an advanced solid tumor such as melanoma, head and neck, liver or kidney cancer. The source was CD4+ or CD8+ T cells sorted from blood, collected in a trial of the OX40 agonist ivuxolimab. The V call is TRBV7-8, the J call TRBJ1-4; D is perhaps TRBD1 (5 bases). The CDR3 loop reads CASSSPGDGEKLFF. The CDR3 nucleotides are TGTGCCAGCAGTTCTCCGGGGGATGGTGAAAAACTGTTTTTT.